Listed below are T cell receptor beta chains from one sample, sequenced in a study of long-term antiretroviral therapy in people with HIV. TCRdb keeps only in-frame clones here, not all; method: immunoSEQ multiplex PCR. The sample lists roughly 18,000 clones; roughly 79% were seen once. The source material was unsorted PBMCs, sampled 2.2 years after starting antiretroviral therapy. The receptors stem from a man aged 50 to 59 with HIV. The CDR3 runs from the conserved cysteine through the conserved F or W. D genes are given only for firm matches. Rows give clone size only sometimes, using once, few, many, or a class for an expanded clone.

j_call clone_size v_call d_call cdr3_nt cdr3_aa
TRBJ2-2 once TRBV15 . TGTGCCACCAGCGATTTACGAGCGAACACCGGGGAGCTGTTTTTT CATSDLRANTGELFF
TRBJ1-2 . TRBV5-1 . TGCGCCAGCAGCTTAGGGGCAACCAACTATGGCTACACCTTC CASSLGATNYGYTF
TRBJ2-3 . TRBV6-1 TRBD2 TGTGCCAGCAGAGCGGGAGTTGCAGATACGCAGTATTTT CASRAGVADTQYF
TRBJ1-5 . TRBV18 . TGTGCCAGCTCACCAGCGGCAGGCCCCAATCAGCCCCAGCATTTT CASSPAAGPNQPQHF
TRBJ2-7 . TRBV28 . TGTGCCAGCAGTTTGATGATGGTGAGCCTAGTCTCCTACGAGCAGTACTTC CASSLMMVSLVSYEQYF
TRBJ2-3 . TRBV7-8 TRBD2 TGTGCCAGCAGCCCGCTAGCGGGCACAGATACGCAGTATTTT CASSPLAGTDTQYF
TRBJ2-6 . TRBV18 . TGTGCCAGCTCTGGGGGTACTGGGGCCAACGTCCTGACTTTC CASSGGTGANVLTF
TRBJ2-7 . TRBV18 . TGTGCCAGCTCACCAATGGGAAACGAGCAGTACTTC CASSPMGNEQYF
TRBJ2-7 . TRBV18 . TGTGCCAGCTCCCGGGACCCTACCTACGAGCAGTACTTC CASSRDPTYEQYF
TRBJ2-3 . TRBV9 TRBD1 TGTGCCAGCAGCGCTCGCGTTGTTCGGCAGGGGGCAGATACGCAGTATTTT CASSARVVRQGADTQYF
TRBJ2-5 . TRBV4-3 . TGCGCCAGCAGCCAAGGTTTACACAGTATGGAGACCCAGTACTTC CASSQGLHSMETQYF
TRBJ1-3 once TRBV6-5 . TGTGCCAGCAGTCGGAGTTCTGGAAACACCATATATTTT CASSRSSGNTIYF
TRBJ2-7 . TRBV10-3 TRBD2 TGTGCCATCAGTGAGACTAGCGGGGGGGCGAAGTACTTC CAISETSGGAKYF
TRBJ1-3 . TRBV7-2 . TGTGCCAGCAGCTTAGAGCAGATACGGAACACCATATATTTT CASSLEQIRNTIYF
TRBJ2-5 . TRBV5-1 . TGCGCCAGCAGCTTGGTGCGGGACACGAGAAAACAAGAGACCCAGTACTTC CASSLVRDTRKQETQYF
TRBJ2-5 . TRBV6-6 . TGTGCCAGCAGTTACAGTCCCCAAGAGACCCAGTACTTC CASSYSPQETQYF
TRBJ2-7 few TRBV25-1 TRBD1 TGTGCCAGCAGTGACCGGGACAGGGGAGCCTACGAGCAGTACTTC CASSDRDRGAYEQYF
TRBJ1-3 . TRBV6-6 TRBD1 TGTGCCAGCAGTATTACAGGGGGTTCTGGAAACACCATATATTTT CASSITGGSGNTIYF
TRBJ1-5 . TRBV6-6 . TGTGCCAGCAGTTACAGGGTGAAGGGCGATCAGCCCCAGCATTTT CASSYRVKGDQPQHF
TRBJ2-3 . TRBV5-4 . TGTGCCAGCAGGGGAGCTAGCACAGATACGCAGTATTTT CASRGASTDTQYF